This record covers a single T cell receptor beta chain. The data are from a study of Graves' ophthalmopathy and Graves' hyperthyroidism. V was shortened by 1 base and J by 4 bases, with 16 bases between the two germline ends. The length of the CDR3 is 16 residues. Researchers took RNA transcripts and amplified TCR beta CDR3 regions from them. The first-round RT-PCR employed HTBI primers together with the Qiagen OneStep RT-PCR kit. A multiplex PCR was then performed as the second round. TCRdb used MiXCR to reprocess the multiplex PCR reads, holding one entry per CDR3 protein. The repertoire consists of hundreds of thousands of distinct CDR3 sequences, with over 20% occurring once and the leading ten covering around 7%.

The receptor was isolated from a woman under 30 with stable Graves' hyperthyroidism. Some clones in this sample may be carry-over from other donors' samples. The gene calls are TRBV12-3 or TRBV12-4 and TRBJ1-2; no clear D. Material for sequencing was peripheral blood. The CDR3 here is CASSLERARLSYGYTF. The DNA for the CDR3 is TGTGCCAGCAGTTTAGAGAGGGCCCGACTTAGCTATGGCTACACCTTC.